This T cell receptor beta chain was profiled in a study of blood T cell repertoires in COVID-19. The CDR3 runs to 15 residues. Trimming took 4 bases from V and 2 from J, leaving 13 bases between them. Germline V gene lookup returns CDR1 LGHDT and CDR2 YNNKEL (reference sequence). Symptom resolution, clearance, or two negative PCRs marked the recovered donors of Cohort 3. In the original workflow: Cell counts per sample came from amplifying reference gene primers. The assay was immunoSEQ multiplex PCR, and TCRdb's table has in-frame clones only and misses some. The V and J calls and the clone size are those of that table, but D and trimming were determined from the DNA. The profile shows roughly 320,000 clones, around 84% of them singletons.

The receptor comes from a man in his thirties or forties who had recovered from COVID-19. The V and J genes are TRBV3-1 (or the pseudogene TRBV3-2) and TRBJ2-3; D unclear. Sequenced material: PBMCs or T cells enriched from blood (not recorded which). As DNA, the CDR3 is TGTGCCAGCAGCCGCCAGGTTGGCCCCACAGATACGCAGTATTTT. Encoded protein: CASSRQVGPTDTQYF.